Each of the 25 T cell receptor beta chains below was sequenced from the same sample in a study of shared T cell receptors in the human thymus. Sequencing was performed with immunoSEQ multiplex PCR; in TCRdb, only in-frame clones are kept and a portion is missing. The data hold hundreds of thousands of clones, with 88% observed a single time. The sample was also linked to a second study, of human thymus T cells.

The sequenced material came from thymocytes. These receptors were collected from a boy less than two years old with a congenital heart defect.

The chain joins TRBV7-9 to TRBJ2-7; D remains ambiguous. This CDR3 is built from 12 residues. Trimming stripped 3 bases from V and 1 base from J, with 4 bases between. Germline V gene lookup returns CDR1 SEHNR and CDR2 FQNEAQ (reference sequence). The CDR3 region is CASSFHSYEQYF. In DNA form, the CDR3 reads TGTGCCAGCAGCTTCCATTCCTACGAGCAGTACTTC.

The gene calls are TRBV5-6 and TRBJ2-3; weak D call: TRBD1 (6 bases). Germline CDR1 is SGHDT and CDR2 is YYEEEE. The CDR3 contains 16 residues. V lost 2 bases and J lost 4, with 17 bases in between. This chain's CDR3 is CASSFMSPRGADTQYF. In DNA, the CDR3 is TGTGCCAGCAGCTTCATGTCGCCCAGGGGCGCAGATACGCAGTATTTT.

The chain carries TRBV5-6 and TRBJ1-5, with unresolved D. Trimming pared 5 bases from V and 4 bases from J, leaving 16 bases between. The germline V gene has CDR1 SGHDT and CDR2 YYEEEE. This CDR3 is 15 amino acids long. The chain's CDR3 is CASSLAGLPNQPQHF. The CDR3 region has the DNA TGTGCCAGCAGTCTTGCGGGCCTCCCGAATCAGCCCCAGCATTTT.

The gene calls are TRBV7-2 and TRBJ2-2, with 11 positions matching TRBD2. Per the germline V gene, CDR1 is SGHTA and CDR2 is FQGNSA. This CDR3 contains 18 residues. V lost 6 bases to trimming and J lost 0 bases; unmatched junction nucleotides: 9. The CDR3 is CASSLLGTSGSNTGELFF. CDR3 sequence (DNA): TGTGCCAGCAGTTTACTCGGGACTAGCGGCTCGAACACCGGGGAGCTGTTTTTT.

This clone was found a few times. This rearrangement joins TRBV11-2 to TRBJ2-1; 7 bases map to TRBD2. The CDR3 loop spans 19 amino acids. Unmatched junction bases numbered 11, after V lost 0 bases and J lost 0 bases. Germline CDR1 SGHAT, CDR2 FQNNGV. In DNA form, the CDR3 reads TGTGCCAGCAGCTTAGATATGCCCGGACTAGACGGCTCCTACAATGAGCAGTTCTTC. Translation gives CASSLDMPGLDGSYNEQFF.

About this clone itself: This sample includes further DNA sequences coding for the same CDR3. The CDR3 loop is CASRTSGTGELFF. The CDR3 DNA is TGTGCCAGCAGGACTAGCGGCACCGGGGAGCTGTTTTTT. V is TRBV25-1 and J is TRBJ2-2; 9 bases line up with TRBD2. The CDR3 length is 13 residues. J lost 4 bases, V lost 6 bases, and 0 bases had no gene match. CDR1 is MGHDK and CDR2 is SYGVNS in the germline V gene. Full variable domain (remainder filled in from reference TRBV25-1 and TRBJ2-2): EADIYQTPRYLVIGTGKKITLECSQTMGHDKMYWYQQDPGMELHLIHYSYGVNSTEKGDLSSESTVSRIRTEHFPLTLESARPSHTSQYLCASRTSGTGELFFGEGSRLTVL.

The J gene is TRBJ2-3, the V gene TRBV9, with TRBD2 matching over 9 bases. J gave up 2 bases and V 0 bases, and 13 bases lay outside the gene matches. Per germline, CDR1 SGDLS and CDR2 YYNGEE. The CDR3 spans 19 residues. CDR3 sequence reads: CASSVAFGGLASPTDTQYF. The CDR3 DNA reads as TGTGCCAGCAGCGTAGCTTTTGGGGGACTAGCCAGCCCCACAGATACGCAGTATTTT.

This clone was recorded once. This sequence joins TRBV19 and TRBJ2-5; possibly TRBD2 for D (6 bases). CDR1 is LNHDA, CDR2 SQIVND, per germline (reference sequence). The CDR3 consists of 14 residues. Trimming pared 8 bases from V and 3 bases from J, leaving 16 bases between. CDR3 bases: TGTGCCAGTGGGGGGAGTACAGAAAAAGAGACCCAGTACTTC. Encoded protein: CASGGSTEKETQYF.

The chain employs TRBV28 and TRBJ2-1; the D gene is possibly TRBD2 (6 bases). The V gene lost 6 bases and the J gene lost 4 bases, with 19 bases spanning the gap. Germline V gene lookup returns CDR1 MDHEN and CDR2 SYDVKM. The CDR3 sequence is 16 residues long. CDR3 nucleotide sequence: TGTGCCAGCAGCCCGGCCGGCGGGGCCGTTTACAATGAGCAGTTCTTC. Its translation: CASSPAGGAVYNEQFF.

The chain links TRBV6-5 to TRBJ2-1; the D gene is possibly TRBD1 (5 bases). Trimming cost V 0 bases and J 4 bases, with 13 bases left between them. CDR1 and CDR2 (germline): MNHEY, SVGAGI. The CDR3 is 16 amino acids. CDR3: CASSYSTAGSYNEQFF. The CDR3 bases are TGTGCCAGCAGTTACTCGACGGCAGGGTCGTACAATGAGCAGTTCTTC.

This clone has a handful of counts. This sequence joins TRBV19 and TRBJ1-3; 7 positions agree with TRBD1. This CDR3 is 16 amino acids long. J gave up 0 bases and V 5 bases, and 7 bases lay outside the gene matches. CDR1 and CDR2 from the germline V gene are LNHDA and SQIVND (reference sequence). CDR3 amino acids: CASSDEQGSSGNTIYF. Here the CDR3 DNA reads TGTGCCAGTAGTGACGAACAGGGGAGCTCTGGAAACACCATATATTTT.

The CDR3 reads CASRIQGAKGNEQFF. CDR3 nucleotide sequence: TGTGCCAGCAGGATACAGGGGGCGAAAGGCAATGAGCAGTTCTTC. The gene calls are TRBV25-1 and TRBJ2-1; 9 positions agree with TRBD1. V was clipped by 6 bases and J by 6 bases; unmatched bases: 9. The CDR3 has 15 amino acids. Germline V gene lookup returns CDR1 MGHDK and CDR2 SYGVNS.

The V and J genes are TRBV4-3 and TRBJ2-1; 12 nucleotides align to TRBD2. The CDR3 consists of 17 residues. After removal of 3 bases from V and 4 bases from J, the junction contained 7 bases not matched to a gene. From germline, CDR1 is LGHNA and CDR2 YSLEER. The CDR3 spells CASSHPTSGGTYNEQFF. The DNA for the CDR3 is TGCGCCAGCAGCCACCCGACTAGCGGGGGAACATACAATGAGCAGTTCTTC.

In nucleotides, the CDR3 is TGTGCCAGCAGCCATGGGGGGGCCCTCACAGATACGCAGTATTTT. This translates into CASSHGGALTDTQYF. The chain joins TRBV4-2 to TRBJ2-3, with a possible D match to TRBD2 (7 bases). The germline CDR1 and CDR2 sequences are LGHNA and YNFKEQ. V lost 3 bases, J lost 2 bases, and 12 bases lay in between. This CDR3 comprises 15 residues.

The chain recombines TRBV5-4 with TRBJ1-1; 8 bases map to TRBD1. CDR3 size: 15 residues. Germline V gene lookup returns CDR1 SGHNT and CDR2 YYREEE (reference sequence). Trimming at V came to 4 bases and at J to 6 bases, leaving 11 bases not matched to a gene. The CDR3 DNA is TGTGCCAGCAGCCCATATGGACAGGGTAAGGCTGAAGCTTTCTTT. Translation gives CASSPYGQGKAEAFF.

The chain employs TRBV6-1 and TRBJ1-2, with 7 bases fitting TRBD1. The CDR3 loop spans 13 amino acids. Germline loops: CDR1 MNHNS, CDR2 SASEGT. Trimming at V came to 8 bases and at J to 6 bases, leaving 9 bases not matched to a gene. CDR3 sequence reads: CASGKTGSHGYTF. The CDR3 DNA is TGTGCCAGCGGGAAGACAGGGTCACATGGCTACACCTTC.

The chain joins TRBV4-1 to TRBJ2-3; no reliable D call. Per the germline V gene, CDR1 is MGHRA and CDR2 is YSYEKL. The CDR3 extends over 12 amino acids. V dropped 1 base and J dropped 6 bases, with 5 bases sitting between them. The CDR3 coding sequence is TGCGCCAGCAGCCAAGTTCAGGATACGCAGTATTTT. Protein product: CASSQVQDTQYF.

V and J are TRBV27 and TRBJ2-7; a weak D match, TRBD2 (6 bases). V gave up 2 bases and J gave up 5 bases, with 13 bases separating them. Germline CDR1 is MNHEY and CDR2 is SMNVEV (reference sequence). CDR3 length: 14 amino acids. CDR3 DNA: TGTGCCAGCAGTTTAAGGGCTAGCGTACACGAGCAGTACTTC. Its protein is CASSLRASVHEQYF.

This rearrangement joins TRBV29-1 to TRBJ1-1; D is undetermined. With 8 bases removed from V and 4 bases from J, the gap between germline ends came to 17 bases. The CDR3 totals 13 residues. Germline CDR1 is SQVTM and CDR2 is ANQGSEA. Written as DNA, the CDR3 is TGCAGCTCGCGGAGGATGGGTATCACTGAAGCTTTCTTT. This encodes CSSRRMGITEAFF.

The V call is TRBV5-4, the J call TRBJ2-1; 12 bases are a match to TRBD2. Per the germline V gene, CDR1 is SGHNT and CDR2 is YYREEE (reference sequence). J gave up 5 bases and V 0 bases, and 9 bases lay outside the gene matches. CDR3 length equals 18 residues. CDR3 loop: CASSLAGTSGWFHNEQFF. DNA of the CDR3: TGTGCCAGCAGCTTGGCAGGGACTAGCGGGTGGTTCCACAATGAGCAGTTCTTC.

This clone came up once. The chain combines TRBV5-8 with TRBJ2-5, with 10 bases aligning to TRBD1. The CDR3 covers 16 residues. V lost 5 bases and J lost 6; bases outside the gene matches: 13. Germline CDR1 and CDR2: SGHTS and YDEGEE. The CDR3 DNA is TGTGCCAGCAGTCGTTTTCCGGGACAGGGGAAGAAGACCCAGTACTTC. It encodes CASSRFPGQGKKTQYF.

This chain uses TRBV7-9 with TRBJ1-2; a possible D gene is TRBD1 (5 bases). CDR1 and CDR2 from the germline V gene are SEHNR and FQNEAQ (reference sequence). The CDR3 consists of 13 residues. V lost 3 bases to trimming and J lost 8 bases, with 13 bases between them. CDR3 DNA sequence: TGTGCCAGCAGCTTCACAGGAATAGGAGGCTACACCTTC. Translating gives CASSFTGIGGYTF. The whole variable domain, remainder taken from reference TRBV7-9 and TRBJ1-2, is DTGVSQNPRHKITKRGQNVTFRCDPISEHNRLYWYRQTLGQGPEFLTYFQNEAQLEKSRLLSDRFSAERPKGSFSTLEIQRTEQGDSAMYLCASSFTGIGGYTFGSGTRLTVV.

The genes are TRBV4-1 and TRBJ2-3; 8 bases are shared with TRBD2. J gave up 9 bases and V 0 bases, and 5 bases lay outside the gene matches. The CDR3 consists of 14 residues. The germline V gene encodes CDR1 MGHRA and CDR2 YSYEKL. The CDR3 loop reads CASSQDFREGTQYF. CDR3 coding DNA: TGCGCCAGCAGCCAAGATTTCCGGGAGGGAACGCAGTATTTT.

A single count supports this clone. CDR3 in amino acids: CASRTPTGQGAQETQYF. The CDR3, as DNA: TGTGCCAGCAGGACCCCCACGGGACAGGGGGCGCAAGAGACCCAGTACTTC. V gene TRBV27 combines with J gene TRBJ2-5; the match to TRBD1 covers 12 bases. CDR3 length equals 17 residues. J gave up 2 bases and V 6 bases, and 10 bases lay outside the gene matches. CDR1 is MNHEY and CDR2 is SMNVEV in the germline V gene (reference sequence).

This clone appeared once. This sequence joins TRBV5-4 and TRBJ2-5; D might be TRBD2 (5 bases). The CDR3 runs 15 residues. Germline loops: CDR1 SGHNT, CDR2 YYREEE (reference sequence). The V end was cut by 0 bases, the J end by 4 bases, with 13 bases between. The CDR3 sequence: CASSLDLAISETQYF. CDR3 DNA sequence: TGTGCCAGCAGCTTGGACCTAGCCATATCAGAGACCCAGTACTTC.